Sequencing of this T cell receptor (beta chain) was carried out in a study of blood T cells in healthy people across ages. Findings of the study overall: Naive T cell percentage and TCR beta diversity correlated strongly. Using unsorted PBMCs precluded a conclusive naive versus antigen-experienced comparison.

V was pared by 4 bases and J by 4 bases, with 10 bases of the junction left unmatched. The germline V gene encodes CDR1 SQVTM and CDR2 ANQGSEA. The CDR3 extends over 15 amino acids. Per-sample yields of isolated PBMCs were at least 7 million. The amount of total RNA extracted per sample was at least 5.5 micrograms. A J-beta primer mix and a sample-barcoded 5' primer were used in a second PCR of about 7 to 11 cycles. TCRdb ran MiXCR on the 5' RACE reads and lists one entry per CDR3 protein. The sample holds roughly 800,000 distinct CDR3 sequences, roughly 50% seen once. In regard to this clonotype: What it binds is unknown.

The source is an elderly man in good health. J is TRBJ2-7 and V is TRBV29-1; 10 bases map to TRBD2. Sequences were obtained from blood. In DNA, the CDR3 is TGCAGCGTTGTCCTTAGCGGGAGGCCTCCATACGAGCAGTACTTC. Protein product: CSVVLSGRPPYEQYF.